Sequencing of this T cell receptor (beta chain) was carried out in a study of beta chain features in type 1 diabetes. Study-level results: The similarity of naive, central memory and Treg TCRB repertoires appeared greater among patients than among healthy donors. Moderately but significantly shorter TCRB CDR3s were found in Type 1 diabetes patients in all four CD4+ subsets. Type 1 diabetes patients had fewer VDJ junction insertions and more deletions.

Expressed TCRB transcripts were sequenced because the isolated RNA had all been reverse transcribed beforehand. TCRdb's table, derived via immunoSEQ multiplex PCR, lists solely in-frame clones and lacks some. The sample consists of roughly 450,000 clones, about an eighth of them appearing once. This clone was counted between two and nine times. Its antigen is currently unknown. Germline CDR1 reads SGHDN; CDR2 reads FVKESK. The CDR3 contains 14 residues. Trimming removed 4 bases from V and 1 base from J, with 7 bases in between. Using CD45RO/CCR7/CD25/CD127/CD95/CD27, CD4+ naive, central memory, regulatory and stem cell-like memory cells were sorted.

Sequenced material: naive CD4+ T cells from blood. The V and J genes are TRBV14 and TRBJ2-2; D is uncertain. This clonotype was sampled from a woman younger than 35 in good health. The CDR3 is CASSPQKNTGELFF. The CDR3 DNA reads as TGTGCCAGCAGCCCGCAGAAGAACACCGGGGAGCTGTTTTTT.